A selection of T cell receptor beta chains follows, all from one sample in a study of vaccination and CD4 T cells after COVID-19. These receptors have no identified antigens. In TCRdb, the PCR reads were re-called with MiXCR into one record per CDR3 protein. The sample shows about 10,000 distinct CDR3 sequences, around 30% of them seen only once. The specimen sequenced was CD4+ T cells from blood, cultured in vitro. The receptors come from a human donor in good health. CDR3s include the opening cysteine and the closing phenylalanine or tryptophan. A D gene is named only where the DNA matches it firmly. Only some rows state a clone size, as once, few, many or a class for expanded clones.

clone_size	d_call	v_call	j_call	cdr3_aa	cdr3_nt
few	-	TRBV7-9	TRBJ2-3	CASSLPGRTDTQYF	TGTGCCAGCAGCCTCCCAGGCAGGACAGATACGCAGTATTTT
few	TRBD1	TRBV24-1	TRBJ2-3	CATSDFTAGGKDTQYF	TGTGCCACCAGTGATTTTACTGCAGGGGGCAAAGATACGCAGTATTTT
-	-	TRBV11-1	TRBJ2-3	CASSLEERSTDTQYF	TGTGCCAGCAGCTTAGAGGAGCGGAGCACAGATACGCAGTATTTT
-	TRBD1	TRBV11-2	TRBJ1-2	CASSLPGGAGGYTF	TGTGCCAGCAGCTTACCAGGGGGCGCCGGCGGCTACACCTTC
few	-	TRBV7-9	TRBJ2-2	CASSLGAPGNTGELFF	TGTGCCAGCAGCCTGGGGGCCCCAGGGAACACCGGGGAGCTGTTTTTT
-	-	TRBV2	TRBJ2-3	CASSEGLAYTQYF	TGTGCCAGCAGTGAAGGCCTGGCGTATACGCAGTATTTT
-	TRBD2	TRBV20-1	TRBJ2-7	CSASGGLALSSYEQYF	TGCAGTGCTAGCGGGGGACTAGCGTTAAGCTCCTACGAGCAGTACTTC
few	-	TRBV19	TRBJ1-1	CASTPGVMNTEAFF	TGTGCCAGTACCCCGGGGGTAATGAACACTGAAGCTTTCTTT
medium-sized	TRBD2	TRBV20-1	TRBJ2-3	CSATPLLSGSTDTQYF	TGCAGTGCTACGCCGTTACTTAGCGGGAGCACAGATACGCAGTATTTT
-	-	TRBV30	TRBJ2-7	CAWRDHTSSPYEQYF	TGTGCCTGGAGGGACCATACTAGCAGCCCCTACGAGCAGTACTTC
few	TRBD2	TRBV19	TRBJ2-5	CASSIGGVQETQYF	TGTGCCAGTAGTATTGGGGGGGTGCAGGAGACCCAGTACTTC
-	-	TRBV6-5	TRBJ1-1	CASSYQGKNTEAFF	TGTGCCAGCAGTTACCAGGGAAAGAACACTGAAGCTTTCTTT
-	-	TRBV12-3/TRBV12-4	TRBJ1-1	CASRMGGYTEAFF	TGTGCCAGCAGGATGGGGGGGTACACTGAAGCTTTCTTT
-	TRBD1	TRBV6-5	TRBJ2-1	CASSYWDRVNGNEQFF	TGTGCCAGCAGTTACTGGGACAGGGTTAACGGGAATGAGCAGTTCTTC
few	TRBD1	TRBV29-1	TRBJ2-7	CSVATGGEVYEQYF	TGCAGCGTCGCAACAGGGGGCGAAGTCTACGAGCAGTACTTC
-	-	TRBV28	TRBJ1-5	CASSLLGVLGNQPQHF	TGTGCCAGCAGTTTATTAGGGGTATTGGGCAATCAGCCCCAGCATTTT
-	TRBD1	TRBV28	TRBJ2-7	CASSWTGWYEQYF	TGTGCCAGCAGTTGGACAGGGTGGTACGAGCAGTACTTC
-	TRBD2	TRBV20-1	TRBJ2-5	CSARVLAGASETQYF	TGCAGTGCTAGAGTGCTAGCGGGAGCCTCCGAGACCCAGTACTTC
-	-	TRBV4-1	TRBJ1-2	CASSQSGTLNYGYTF	TGCGCCAGCAGCCAGTCCGGGACCCTAAACTATGGCTACACCTTC
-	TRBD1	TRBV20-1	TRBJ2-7	CSASSPGQGNYEQYF	TGCAGTGCTTCATCACCGGGACAGGGAAACTACGAGCAGTACTTC
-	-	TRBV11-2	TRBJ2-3	CASSLMGTQYF	TGTGCCAGCAGCTTGATGGGTACGCAGTATTTT
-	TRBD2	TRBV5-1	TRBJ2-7	CASSLSQAGDEQYF	TGCGCCAGCAGCTTGAGTCAGGCGGGAGACGAGCAGTACTTC
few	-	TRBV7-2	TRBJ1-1	CASSSRRGRGNTEAFF	TGTGCCAGCAGCTCCCGGCGGGGCAGGGGAAACACTGAAGCTTTCTTT
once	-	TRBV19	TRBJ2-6	CASSISSGSGANVLTF	TGTGCCAGTAGTATAAGTTCAGGGTCTGGGGCCAACGTCCTGACTTTC
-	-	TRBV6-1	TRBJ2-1	CASSEASRPGRNEQFF	TGTGCCAGCAGTGAAGCTAGTCGTCCGGGCAGGAATGAGCAGTTCTTC
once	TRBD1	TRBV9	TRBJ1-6	CASSVDREEVFPLHF	TGTGCCAGCAGCGTGGACAGGGAGGAGGTGTTCCCCCTCCACTTT
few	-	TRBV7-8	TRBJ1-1	CASIPEVQYSPEAFF	TGTGCCAGCATCCCCGAGGTGCAATATTCCCCTGAAGCTTTCTTT
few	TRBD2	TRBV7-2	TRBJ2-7	CASSLVGTSINEQYF	TGTGCCAGCAGCTTAGTGGGGACTAGTATCAACGAGCAGTACTTC
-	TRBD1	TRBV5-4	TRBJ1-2	CASSLPSTGNYGYTF	TGTGCCAGCAGCTTGCCATCGACAGGGAACTATGGCTACACCTTC
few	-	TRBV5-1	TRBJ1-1	CASSFRLNTEAFF	TGCGCCAGCAGCTTTAGACTGAACACTGAAGCTTTCTTT
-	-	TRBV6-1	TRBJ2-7	CASSETVYEQYF	TGTGCCAGCAGTGAAACGGTCTACGAGCAGTACTTC
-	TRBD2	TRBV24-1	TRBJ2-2	CAIPAGTSSTGELFF	TGTGCCATCCCAGCGGGGACCTCGAGCACCGGGGAGCTGTTTTTT
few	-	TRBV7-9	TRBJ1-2	CASSLLDRIYGYTF	TGTGCCAGCAGCCTCTTAGACAGAATATATGGCTACACCTTC
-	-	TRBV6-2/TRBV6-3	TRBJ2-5	CASSYPAGKETQYF	TGTGCCAGCAGTTACCCGGCCGGTAAAGAGACCCAGTACTTC
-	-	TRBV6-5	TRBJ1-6	CASSYSSSYNSPLHF	TGTGCCAGCAGTTACTCGAGCTCCTATAATTCACCCCTCCACTTT
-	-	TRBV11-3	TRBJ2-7	CASSFSNTGFYEQYF	TGTGCCAGCAGCTTCTCTAATACAGGGTTTTACGAGCAGTACTTC
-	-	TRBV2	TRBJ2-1	CASRTNNEQFF	TGTGCCAGCAGGACAAACAATGAGCAGTTCTTC
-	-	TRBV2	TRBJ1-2	CASSRTRGVNNYGYTF	TGTGCCAGCAGCAGAACTAGAGGGGTAAATAACTATGGCTACACCTTC
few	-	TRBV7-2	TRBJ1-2	CASSLTSIYGYTF	TGTGCCAGCAGCTTAACGTCAATCTATGGCTACACCTTC
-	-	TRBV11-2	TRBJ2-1	CASSLGGTSSPNEQFF	TGTGCCAGCAGCTTAGGGGGTACCTCTAGCCCCAATGAGCAGTTCTTC
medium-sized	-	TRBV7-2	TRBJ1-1	CASSLLPPTGTEAFF	TGTGCCAGCAGCTTACTCCCCCCGACTGGGACTGAAGCTTTCTTT
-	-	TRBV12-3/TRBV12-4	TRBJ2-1	CASSPTPPSSNEQFF	TGTGCCAGCAGTCCGACCCCGCCCTCTAGCAATGAGCAGTTCTTC
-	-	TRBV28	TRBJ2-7	CASRESRDPESSYEQYF	TGTGCCAGCAGAGAAAGCCGGGACCCTGAGAGCTCCTACGAGCAGTACTTC
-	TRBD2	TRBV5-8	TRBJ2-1	CAGERGRDNEQFF	TGTGCCGGAGAGCGGGGCAGAGATAATGAGCAGTTCTTC
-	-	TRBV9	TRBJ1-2	CASSVPTDLLYGYTF	TGTGCCAGCAGCGTCCCGACAGATCTGCTCTATGGCTACACCTTC
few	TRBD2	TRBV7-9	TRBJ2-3	CASSTREAYTDTQYF	TGTGCCAGCAGCACGCGGGAGGCGTACACAGATACGCAGTATTTT
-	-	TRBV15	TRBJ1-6	CATSRGSSYNSPLHF	TGTGCCACCAGCAGGGGGAGCTCCTATAATTCACCCCTCCACTTT
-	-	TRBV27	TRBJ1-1	CASSNDRRKAFF	TGTGCCAGCAGTAACGACCGCCGGAAAGCTTTCTTT
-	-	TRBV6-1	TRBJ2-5	CASSGLQETQYF	TGTGCCAGCAGTGGACTGCAAGAGACCCAGTACTTC
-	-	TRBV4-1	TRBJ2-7	CASSQLPETYEQYF	TGCGCCAGCAGCCAATTGCCAGAAACCTACGAGCAGTACTTC
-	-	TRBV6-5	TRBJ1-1	CASSYSGTRAFF	TGTGCCAGCAGTTACTCCGGCACGCGAGCTTTCTTT
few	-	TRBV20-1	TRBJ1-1	CSAGGMNTEAFF	TGCAGTGCTGGGGGAATGAACACTGAAGCTTTCTTT